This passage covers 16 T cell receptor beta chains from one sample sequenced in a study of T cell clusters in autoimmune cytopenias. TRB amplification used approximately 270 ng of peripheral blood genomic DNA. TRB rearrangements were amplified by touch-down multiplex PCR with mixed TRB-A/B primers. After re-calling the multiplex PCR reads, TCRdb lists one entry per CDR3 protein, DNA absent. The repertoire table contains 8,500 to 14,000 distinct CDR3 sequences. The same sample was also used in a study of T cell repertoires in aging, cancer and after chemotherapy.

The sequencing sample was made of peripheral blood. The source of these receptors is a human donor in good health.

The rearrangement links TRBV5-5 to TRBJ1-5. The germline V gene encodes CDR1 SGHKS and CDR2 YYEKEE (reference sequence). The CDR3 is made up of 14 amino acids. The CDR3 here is CASSLDRVRQPQHF.

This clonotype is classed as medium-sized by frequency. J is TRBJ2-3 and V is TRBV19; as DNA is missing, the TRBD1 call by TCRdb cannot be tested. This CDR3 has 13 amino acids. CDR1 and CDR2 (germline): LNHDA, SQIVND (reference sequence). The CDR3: CASRGHGTDTQYF.

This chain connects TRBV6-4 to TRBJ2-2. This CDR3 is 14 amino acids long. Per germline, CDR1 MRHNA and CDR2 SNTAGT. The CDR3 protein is CASKRTINTGELFF.

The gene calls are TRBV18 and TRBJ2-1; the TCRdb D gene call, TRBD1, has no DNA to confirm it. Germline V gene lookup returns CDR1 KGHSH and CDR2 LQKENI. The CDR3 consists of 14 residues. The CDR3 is CASSPSWGGNEQFF.

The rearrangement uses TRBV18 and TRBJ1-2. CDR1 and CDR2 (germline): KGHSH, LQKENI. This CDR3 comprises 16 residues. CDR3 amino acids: CASSPVATGPSYGYTF.

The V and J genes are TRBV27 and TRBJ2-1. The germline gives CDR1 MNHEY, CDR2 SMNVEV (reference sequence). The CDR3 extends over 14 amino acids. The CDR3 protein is CASSLTATYNEQFF.

The CDR3 sequence: CASSYLETGANVLTF. The chain joins TRBV6-2 or TRBV6-3 to TRBJ2-6. CDR1 and CDR2 from the germline V gene are MNHEY and SVGEGT. This CDR3 has 15 residues.

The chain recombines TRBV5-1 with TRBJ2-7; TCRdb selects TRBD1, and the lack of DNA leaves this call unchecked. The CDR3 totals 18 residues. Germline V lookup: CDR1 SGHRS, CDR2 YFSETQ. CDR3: CASSYAPKTDRSSYEQYF.

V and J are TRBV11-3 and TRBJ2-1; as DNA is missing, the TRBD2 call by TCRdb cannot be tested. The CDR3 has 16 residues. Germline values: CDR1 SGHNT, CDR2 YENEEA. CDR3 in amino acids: CASSTRLAGGYVEQFF.

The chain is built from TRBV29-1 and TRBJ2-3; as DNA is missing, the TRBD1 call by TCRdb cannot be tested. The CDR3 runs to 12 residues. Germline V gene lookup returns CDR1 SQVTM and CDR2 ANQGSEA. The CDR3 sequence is CSVGGGGSPQYF.

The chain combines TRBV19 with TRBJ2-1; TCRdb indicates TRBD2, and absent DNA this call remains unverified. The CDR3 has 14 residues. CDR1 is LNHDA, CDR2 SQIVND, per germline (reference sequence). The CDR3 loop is CASSISLAGDEQFF.

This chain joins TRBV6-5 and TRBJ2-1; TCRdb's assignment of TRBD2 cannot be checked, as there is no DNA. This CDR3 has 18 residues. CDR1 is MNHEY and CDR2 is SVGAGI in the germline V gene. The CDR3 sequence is CASSPRLAGGLKSNEQFF.

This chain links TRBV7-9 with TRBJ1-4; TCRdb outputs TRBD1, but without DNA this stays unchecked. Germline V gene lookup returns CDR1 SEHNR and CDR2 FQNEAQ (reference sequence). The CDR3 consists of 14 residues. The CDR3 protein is CASSSGQGNEKLFF.

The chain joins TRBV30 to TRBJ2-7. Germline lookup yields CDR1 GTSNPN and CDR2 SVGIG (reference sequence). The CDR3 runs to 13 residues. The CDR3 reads CAWELGTLYEQYF.

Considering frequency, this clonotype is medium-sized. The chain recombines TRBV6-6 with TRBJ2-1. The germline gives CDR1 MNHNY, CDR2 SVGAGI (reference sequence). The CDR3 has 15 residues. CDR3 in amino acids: CASLDGGSSYNEQFF.

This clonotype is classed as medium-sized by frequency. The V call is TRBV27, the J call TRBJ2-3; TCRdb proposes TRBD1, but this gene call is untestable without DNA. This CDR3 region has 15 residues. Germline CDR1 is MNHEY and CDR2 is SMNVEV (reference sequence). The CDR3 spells CASSAGTRSTDTQYF.